This T cell receptor beta chain was found in a study of cytomegalovirus exposure and HLA in healthy donors. Whole-study context: Earlier, 90 million to 140 million unique TCR beta sequences were recovered from about 179 million T cells by an analysis. Tens of millions of unique TCRs, all from HLA-typed donors, were included in an early release of the data. Findings and limits, study-wide: Most TCRs appeared rarely, but some public TCRs recurred in many donors. Later analysis demonstrated an association between a missense DCLRE1C variant and TCR beta V- and J-gene trimming.

With 8 bases clipped from V and 5 bases from J, the junction kept 14 bases outside the gene matches. Germline lookup yields CDR1 MRHNA and CDR2 SNTAGT. The CDR3 contains 16 residues. A few counts support this clone. Its specificity is not known. Amplification used 60 Vbeta primers and 13 Jbeta primers. TCRdb's copy holds only in-frame clones and misses some; the assay was immunoSEQ multiplex PCR. The sample lists 150,000 to 200,000 clones, about four fifths occurring once. The chain combines TRBV6-4 with TRBJ2-3, with 9 positions matching TRBD1. Material: PBMCs. The TCR was taken from a woman aged 30 to 39 in good health and CMV-seronegative. CDR3 residues: CASRVSPGQGVDTQYF. The DNA for the CDR3 is TGTGCCAGCCGGGTCTCTCCGGGACAGGGTGTAGATACGCAGTATTTT.